One TCR beta chain is described in this entry. Antigen unknown. The sample originates from a study of cytomegalovirus exposure and HLA in healthy donors. Findings and caveats of the study: Cytomegalovirus association was listed for around 170 TCR beta chains. Evidence from a later analysis indicated that most CMV-associated TCR beta chains looked HLA-restricted.

Primers: 60 Vbeta forward and 13 Jbeta reverse. Assay used: immunoSEQ multiplex PCR; TCRdb lists only in-frame clones, some missing. The sample holds tens of thousands of clones; roughly 77% are singletons and the top ten take 5.4%. This CDR3 comprises 14 residues. Germline values: CDR1 LNHDA, CDR2 SQIVND (reference sequence). V gave up 4 bases and J gave up 3 bases, with 13 bases separating them. This sequence originates from a woman in her twenties or thirties in good health and CMV-seronegative. Sequencing input: PBMCs. V and J are TRBV19 and TRBJ2-7; D is possibly TRBD2 (5 bases). For the CDR3, the DNA is TGTGCCAGTAGTACCCCCGGACTGATCTACGAGCAGTACTTC. It encodes CASSTPGLIYEQYF. Using reference TRBV19 and TRBJ2-7 for the parts outside the CDR3, the full variable domain is DGGITQSPKYLFRKEGQNVTLSCEQNLNHDAMYWYRQDPGQGLRLIYYSQIVNDFQKGDIAEGYSVSREKKESFPLTVTSAQKNPTAFYLCASSTPGLIYEQYFGPGTRLTVT.